One sample yielded the 16 T cell receptor beta chains listed below, sequenced in a study of cytomegalovirus exposure and HLA in healthy donors. Primers: 60 Vbeta forward and 13 Jbeta reverse. The table came from immunoSEQ multiplex PCR; TCRdb's copy has only in-frame clones and leaves some out. The table shows about 120,000 clones, with around three quarters occurring only once. Sample: PBMCs. The source is a man aged 30 to 45 in good health and CMV-seropositive.

CDR3 in DNA: TGTGCCAGCAGTGTCGGACAGCCGATCGGCTACACCTTC. Translated, it gives CASSVGQPIGYTF. The chain has TRBV28 and TRBJ1-2, with a possible D match to TRBD1 (6 bases). The CDR3 sequence is 13 residues long. The germline CDR1 and CDR2 sequences are MDHEN and SYDVKM. Trimming took off 5 bases at V and 8 bases at J, with 15 bases between the two ends.

The chain employs TRBV13 and TRBJ2-3; D unclear. The CDR3 runs 15 residues. Trimming removed 7 bases at V and 2 bases at J, with 16 bases between. Germline CDR1 PRHDT, CDR2 FYEKMQ (reference sequence). CDR3 in DNA: TGTGCCAGCACCCCCCCGGGTCGAGTCACAGATACGCAGTATTTT. Amino acid sequence: CASTPPGRVTDTQYF.

The chain is built from TRBV9 and TRBJ2-3; D is perhaps TRBD2 (7 bases). V lost 5 bases, J lost 7 bases, and 26 bases lay in between. Germline V CDR1 and CDR2: SGDLS, YYNGEE. CDR3 length: 17 amino acids. The CDR3 here is CASSAAGGGGARHTQYF. The CDR3 DNA reads as TGTGCCAGCAGTGCAGCTGGGGGTGGGGGGGCCCGGCATACGCAGTATTTT.

There are a few counts of this clone. The chain has TRBV6-5 and TRBJ1-1, with 8 nucleotides matching TRBD1. Germline V lookup: CDR1 MNHEY, CDR2 SVGAGI. Losses at the gene ends were 5 bases for V and 0 bases for J; bases not matched to a gene: 5. CDR3 length equals 15 residues. CDR3 sequence (DNA): TGTGCCAGCAGTCCCGGGACAGGCATGAACACTGAAGCTTTCTTT. It codes for CASSPGTGMNTEAFF.

The CDR3 DNA reads TGTGCCAGCAGTCCGGACAGGGGGTCCTATGGCTACACCTTC. It yields the protein CASSPDRGSYGYTF. The chain is built from TRBV6-5 and TRBJ1-2; TRBD1 agrees at 10 bases. V lost 5 bases, J lost 4 bases, and 4 bases stayed unmatched. The CDR3 has 14 amino acids. Germline V gene sequence: CDR1 MNHEY, CDR2 SVGAGI.

The chain combines TRBV28 with TRBJ2-1; 12 nucleotides agree with TRBD2. Germline V CDR1 and CDR2: MDHEN, SYDVKM. This CDR3 contains 16 residues. Trimming took 3 bases from V and 3 from J; bases not matched to a gene: 3. CDR3: CASSLTSGGYYNEQFF. The DNA of the CDR3 is TGTGCCAGCAGTTTGACTAGCGGGGGCTACTACAATGAGCAGTTCTTC.

The CDR3 loop reads CASSVDRNTEAFF. The DNA for the CDR3 is TGCGCCAGCAGTGTAGACAGGAACACTGAAGCTTTCTTT. This chain joins TRBV10-1 and TRBJ1-1, with D perhaps matching TRBD1 (5 bases). The germline V gene has CDR1 WNHNN and CDR2 SYGVQD (reference sequence). The CDR3 loop spans 13 amino acids. V lost 4 bases and J 1 base, leaving 7 bases between the germline ends.

Only a few counts were recorded for this clone. This chain links TRBV7-2 with TRBJ1-1; D is undetermined. CDR3 length: 15 amino acids. V gave up 0 bases and J gave up 4 bases, with 12 bases separating them. Per germline, CDR1 SGHTA and CDR2 FQGNSA. The CDR3 here is CASSLADLGGTEAFF. The CDR3 DNA is TGTGCCAGCAGCTTAGCGGACTTGGGCGGCACTGAAGCTTTCTTT.

V is TRBV19 and J is TRBJ1-5; TRBD1 is a possible D gene (5 bases). This CDR3 is 15 amino acids long. The V end was cut by 2 bases, the J end by 2 bases, with 10 bases between. In germline, CDR1 is LNHDA, CDR2 SQIVND (reference sequence). The CDR3 spells CASSIQGRGNQPQHF. The CDR3 DNA reads as TGTGCCAGTAGTATACAGGGTAGGGGCAATCAGCCCCAGCATTTT.

The chain uses TRBV23-1 and TRBJ2-2, with D perhaps matching TRBD1 (6 bases). TRBV23-1 is an open reading frame whose function is uncertain. The CDR3 consists of 17 residues. Trimming shortened V by 4 bases and J by 0 bases, and 15 bases separated the two germline ends. The CDR3 region is CASSRGSGHTNTGELFF. In nucleotides, the CDR3 is TGCGCCAGCAGTCGGGGGTCGGGACATACGAACACCGGGGAGCTGTTTTTT.

V gene TRBV30 combines with J gene TRBJ2-7; a possible D gene is TRBD1 (6 bases). CDR1 is GTSNPN and CDR2 is SVGIG in the germline V gene (reference sequence). The CDR3 extends over 11 amino acids. V was trimmed by 4 bases and J by 2 bases, leaving 6 bases between them. This CDR3 reads CAWTGAYEQYF. CDR3 DNA sequence: TGTGCCTGGACAGGGGCCTACGAGCAGTACTTC. The full variable domain, in which reference TRBV30 and TRBJ2-7 provide the parts outside the CDR3, is SQTIHQWPATLVQPVGSPLSLECTVEGTSNPNLYWYRQAAGRGLQLLFYSVGIGQISSEVPQNLSASRPQDRQFILSSKKLLLSDSGFYLCAWTGAYEQYFGPGTRLTVT.

J is TRBJ1-6 and V is TRBV9; the D is unclear. CDR1 and CDR2 from the germline V gene are SGDLS and YYNGEE. The CDR3 is 17 residues long. Trimming took off 4 bases at V and 6 bases at J, with 20 bases between the two ends. CDR3 DNA sequence: TGTGCCAGCAGCCCACCCGGGATTAGGAACGCTAATTCACCCCTCCACTTT. Protein: CASSPPGIRNANSPLHF.

The gene calls are TRBV6-1 and TRBJ1-1; 11 nucleotides match TRBD1. The CDR3 loop spans 15 amino acids. Germline V lookup: CDR1 MNHNS, CDR2 SASEGT. V lost 3 bases, J lost 3 bases, and 3 bases stayed unmatched. The CDR3, as DNA: TGTGCCAGCAGTGAGGACAGGGGGCGTTACACTGAAGCTTTCTTT. Translated: CASSEDRGRYTEAFF.

This clone occurred a few times. Distinct nucleotide sequences in the sample also encode this CDR3. The chain recombines TRBV7-2 with TRBJ2-7; the D is unclear. The CDR3 has 14 residues. V was trimmed by 2 bases and J by 1 base, leaving 9 bases between them. Per the germline V gene, CDR1 is SGHTA and CDR2 is FQGNSA. CDR3 amino acids: CASSLLAASYEQYF. Written as DNA, the CDR3 is TGTGCCAGCAGCTTATTAGCAGCGTCCTACGAGCAGTACTTC.

The rearrangement uses TRBV6-6 and TRBJ1-6; D is perhaps TRBD1 (6 bases). Trimming removed 6 bases at V and 0 bases at J, with 12 bases between. Per germline, CDR1 MNHNY and CDR2 SVGAGI (reference sequence). CDR3 length: 16 amino acids. Here the CDR3 DNA reads TGTGCCAGCAGCAGGGGCGCTAGCTCCTATAATTCACCCCTCCACTTT. This encodes CASSRGASSYNSPLHF.

This chain connects TRBV30 to TRBJ1-6; weak D call: TRBD1 (6 bases). Germline V gives CDR1 GTSNPN, CDR2 SVGIG (reference sequence). The CDR3 loop spans 16 amino acids. V lost 3 bases to trimming and J lost 1 base, with 13 bases between them. CDR3 bases: TGTGCCTGGAGCACAGGGACGGGTTCCTATAATTCACCCCTCCACTTT. Its translation: CAWSTGTGSYNSPLHF.